This is a list of T cell receptor beta chains from one sample in a study of cytomegalovirus exposure and HLA in healthy donors. Sequencing was performed with immunoSEQ multiplex PCR; in TCRdb, only in-frame clones are kept and a portion is missing. This sample carries under 50,000 clones, approximately 65% of them seen once, and the ten largest clones take 5% to 7.5%. The specimen sequenced was PBMCs. These receptors all come from a man aged 25 to 40 in good health and CMV-seronegative. Both conserved end residues are trimmed from each CDR3. The order of the fields is V gene, J gene, CDR3 protein.

v_gene: TRBV6-1
j_gene: TRBJ1-5
CDR3aa: ASRHRGPGNQPQH

v_gene: TRBV11-2
j_gene: TRBJ1-2
CDR3aa: ASSVPELQGLRHGYT

v_gene: TRBV27
j_gene: TRBJ1-2
CDR3aa: ASRPRYEHGYT

v_gene: TRBV25-1
j_gene: TRBJ2-7
CDR3aa: ASSAISGEQY

v_gene: TRBV7-8
j_gene: TRBJ1-1
CDR3aa: ASSPAGSGQGGTEAF

v_gene: TRBV4-1
j_gene: TRBJ2-5
CDR3aa: ASSQDPAGGETQY

v_gene: TRBV6-1
j_gene: TRBJ2-7
CDR3aa: ASSIEQGHSYEQY

v_gene: TRBV15
j_gene: TRBJ2-3
CDR3aa: ATSRDPSGQGTDTQY

v_gene: TRBV27
j_gene: TRBJ1-1
CDR3aa: ASTANTGTANTEAF

v_gene: TRBV12-5
j_gene: TRBJ2-7
CDR3aa: ASGSDRGRWEQY

v_gene: TRBV29-1
j_gene: TRBJ1-2
CDR3aa: STWTGFSGYT

v_gene: TRBV19
j_gene: TRBJ1-2
CDR3aa: ASSAWDRGSYGYT

v_gene: TRBV11-2
j_gene: TRBJ2-3
CDR3aa: ASSADGLLAVTDTQY

v_gene: TRBV6-1
j_gene: TRBJ1-1
CDR3aa: ASRISPTGEAF

v_gene: TRBV27
j_gene: TRBJ2-2
CDR3aa: ASRPQGVNTGELF

v_gene: TRBV5-4
j_gene: TRBJ2-7
CDR3aa: ASSLDRPPYEQY

v_gene: TRBV27
j_gene: TRBJ1-2
CDR3aa: ASSYRPGGAYGYT

v_gene: TRBV11-2
j_gene: TRBJ2-5
CDR3aa: ASSSLAGGGETQY

v_gene: TRBV30
j_gene: TRBJ2-7
CDR3aa: AWVDRGLRGGYEQY

v_gene: TRBV6-1
j_gene: TRBJ2-2
CDR3aa: ASSEAGAGTGELF

v_gene: TRBV9
j_gene: TRBJ1-1
CDR3aa: ASSVGPSPSNTEAF

v_gene: TRBV27
j_gene: TRBJ2-1
CDR3aa: ASASTGRSYNEQF

v_gene: TRBV6-6
j_gene: TRBJ1-1
CDR3aa: ASSRQTQGYTEAF

v_gene: TRBV7-8
j_gene: TRBJ2-7
CDR3aa: ASGRGVYEQY

v_gene: TRBV27
j_gene: TRBJ1-1
CDR3aa: ASSFGGQGDTEAF

v_gene: TRBV5-4
j_gene: TRBJ2-3
CDR3aa: ASSFGTSGRGDTQY

v_gene: TRBV7-9
j_gene: TRBJ2-1
CDR3aa: ASSPPGLAGREEQF

v_gene: TRBV11-2
j_gene: TRBJ2-7
CDR3aa: ASSQEDSYEQY

v_gene: TRBV29-1
j_gene: TRBJ2-3
CDR3aa: SATTASTDTQY

v_gene: TRBV5-1
j_gene: TRBJ1-2
CDR3aa: ASSSRPGQVTAINYGYT

v_gene: TRBV19
j_gene: TRBJ1-2
CDR3aa: ASSMFGQNYGYT

v_gene: TRBV2
j_gene: TRBJ2-7
CDR3aa: ASRDPSGNWLDEQY

v_gene: TRBV7-8
j_gene: TRBJ1-2
CDR3aa: ASSLSSSRDGYT

v_gene: TRBV5-1
j_gene: TRBJ2-7
CDR3aa: ASSDGQPPGEQY

v_gene: TRBV30
j_gene: TRBJ1-2
CDR3aa: AWSWGQGDGYT

v_gene: TRBV25-1
j_gene: TRBJ2-3
CDR3aa: ASSEMGSLAQY

v_gene: TRBV6-5
j_gene: TRBJ2-7
CDR3aa: ASSYRASYEQY

v_gene: TRBV27
j_gene: TRBJ1-2
CDR3aa: ASSPTGNFNYGYT

v_gene: TRBV19
j_gene: TRBJ1-5
CDR3aa: ASTDKPGNQPQH

v_gene: TRBV30
j_gene: TRBJ2-3
CDR3aa: AWSDGRAVYTQY

v_gene: TRBV6-4
j_gene: TRBJ2-3
CDR3aa: ATDPRTGGGTDTQY